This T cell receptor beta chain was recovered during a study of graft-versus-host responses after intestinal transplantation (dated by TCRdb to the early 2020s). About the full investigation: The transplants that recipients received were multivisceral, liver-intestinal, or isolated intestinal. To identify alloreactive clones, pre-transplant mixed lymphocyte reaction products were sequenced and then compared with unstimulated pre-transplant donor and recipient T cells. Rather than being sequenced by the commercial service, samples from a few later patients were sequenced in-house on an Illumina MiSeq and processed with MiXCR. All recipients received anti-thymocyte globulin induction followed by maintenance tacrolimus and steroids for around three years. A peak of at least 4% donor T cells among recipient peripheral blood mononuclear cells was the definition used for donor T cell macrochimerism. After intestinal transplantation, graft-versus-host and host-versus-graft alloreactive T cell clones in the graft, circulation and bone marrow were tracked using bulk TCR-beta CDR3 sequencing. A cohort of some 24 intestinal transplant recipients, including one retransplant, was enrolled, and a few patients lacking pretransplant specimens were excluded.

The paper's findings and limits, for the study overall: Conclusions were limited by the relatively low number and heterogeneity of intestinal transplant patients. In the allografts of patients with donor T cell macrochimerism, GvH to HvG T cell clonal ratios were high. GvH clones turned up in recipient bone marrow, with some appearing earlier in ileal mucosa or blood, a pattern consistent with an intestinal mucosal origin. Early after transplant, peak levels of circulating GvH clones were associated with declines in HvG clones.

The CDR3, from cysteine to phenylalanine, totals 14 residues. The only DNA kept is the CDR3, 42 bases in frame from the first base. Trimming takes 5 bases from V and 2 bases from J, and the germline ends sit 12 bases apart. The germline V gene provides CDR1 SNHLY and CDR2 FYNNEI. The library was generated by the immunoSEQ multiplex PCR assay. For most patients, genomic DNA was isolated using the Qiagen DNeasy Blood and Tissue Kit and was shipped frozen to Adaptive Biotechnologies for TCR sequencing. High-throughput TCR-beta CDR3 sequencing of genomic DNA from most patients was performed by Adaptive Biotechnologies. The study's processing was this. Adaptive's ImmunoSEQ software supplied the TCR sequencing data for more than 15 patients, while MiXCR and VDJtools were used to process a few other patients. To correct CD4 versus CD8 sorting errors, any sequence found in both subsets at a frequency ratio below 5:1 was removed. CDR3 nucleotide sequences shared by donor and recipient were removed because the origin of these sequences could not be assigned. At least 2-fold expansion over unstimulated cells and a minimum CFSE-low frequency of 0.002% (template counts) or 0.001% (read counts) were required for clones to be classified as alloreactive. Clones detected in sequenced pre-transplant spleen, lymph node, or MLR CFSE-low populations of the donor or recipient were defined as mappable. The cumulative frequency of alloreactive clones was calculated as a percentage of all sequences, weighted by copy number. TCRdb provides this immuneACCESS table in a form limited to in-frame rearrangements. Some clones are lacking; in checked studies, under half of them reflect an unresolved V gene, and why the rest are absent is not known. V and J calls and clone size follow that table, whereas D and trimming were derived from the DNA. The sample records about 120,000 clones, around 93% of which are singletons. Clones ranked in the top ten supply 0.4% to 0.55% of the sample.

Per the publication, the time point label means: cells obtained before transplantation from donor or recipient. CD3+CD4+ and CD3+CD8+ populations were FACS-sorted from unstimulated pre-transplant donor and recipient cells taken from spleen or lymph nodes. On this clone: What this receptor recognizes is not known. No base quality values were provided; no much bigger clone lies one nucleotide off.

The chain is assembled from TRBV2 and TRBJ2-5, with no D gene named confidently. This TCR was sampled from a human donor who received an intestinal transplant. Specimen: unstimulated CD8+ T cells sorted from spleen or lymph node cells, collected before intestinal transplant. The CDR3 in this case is CASSPPGRQETQYF. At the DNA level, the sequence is TGTGCCAGCAGTCCCCCCGGGCGACAAGAGACCCAGTACTTC.